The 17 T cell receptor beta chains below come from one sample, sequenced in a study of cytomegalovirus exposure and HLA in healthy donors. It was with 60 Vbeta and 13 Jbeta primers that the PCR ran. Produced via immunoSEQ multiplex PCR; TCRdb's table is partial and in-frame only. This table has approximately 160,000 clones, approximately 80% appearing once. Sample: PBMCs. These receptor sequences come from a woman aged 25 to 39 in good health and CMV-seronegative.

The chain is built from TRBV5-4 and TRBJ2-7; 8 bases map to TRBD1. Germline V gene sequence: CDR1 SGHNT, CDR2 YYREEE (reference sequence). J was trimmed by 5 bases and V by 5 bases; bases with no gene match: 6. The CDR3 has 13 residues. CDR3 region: CASRLDRGNEQYF. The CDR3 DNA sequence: TGTGCCAGCAGATTAGACAGGGGCAACGAGCAGTACTTC.

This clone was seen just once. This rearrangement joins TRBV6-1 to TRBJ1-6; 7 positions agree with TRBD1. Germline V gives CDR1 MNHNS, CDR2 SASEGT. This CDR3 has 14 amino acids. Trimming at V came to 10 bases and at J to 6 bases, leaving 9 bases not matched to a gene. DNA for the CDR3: TGTGCCATCACAGGGGATCAGGTTAATTCACCCCTCCACTTT. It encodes CAITGDQVNSPLHF.

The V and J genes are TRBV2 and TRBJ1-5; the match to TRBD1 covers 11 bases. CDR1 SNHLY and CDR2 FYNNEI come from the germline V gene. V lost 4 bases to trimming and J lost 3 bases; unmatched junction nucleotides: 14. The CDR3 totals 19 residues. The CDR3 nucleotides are TGTGCCAGCAGTGCGAGGACAGGGGGCGCCGGCGGGGTCAATCAGCCCCAGCATTTT. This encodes CASSARTGGAGGVNQPQHF. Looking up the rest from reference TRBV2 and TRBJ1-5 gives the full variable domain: EPEVTQTPSHQVTQMGQEVILRCVPISNHLYFYWYRQILGQKVEFLVSFYNNEISEKSEIFDDQFSVERPDGSNFTLKIRSTKLEDSAMYFCASSARTGGAGGVNQPQHFGDGTRLSIL.

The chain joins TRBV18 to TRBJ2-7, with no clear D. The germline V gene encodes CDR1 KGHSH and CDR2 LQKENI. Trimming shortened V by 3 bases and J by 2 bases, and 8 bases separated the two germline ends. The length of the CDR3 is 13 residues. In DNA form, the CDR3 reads TGTGCCAGCTCACCGACTCCCCCCTACGAGCAGTACTTC. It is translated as CASSPTPPYEQYF.

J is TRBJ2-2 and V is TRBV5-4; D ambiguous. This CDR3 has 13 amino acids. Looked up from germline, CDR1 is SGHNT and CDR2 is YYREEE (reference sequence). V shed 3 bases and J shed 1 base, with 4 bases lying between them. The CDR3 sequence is CASSSLNTGELFF. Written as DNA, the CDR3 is TGTGCCAGCAGCTCCCTGAACACCGGGGAGCTGTTTTTT. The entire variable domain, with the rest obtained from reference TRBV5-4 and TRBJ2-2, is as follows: ETGVTQSPTHLIKTRGQQVTLRCSSQSGHNTVSWYQQALGQGPQFIFQYYREEENGRGNFPPRFSGLQFPNYSSELNVNALELDDSALYLCASSSLNTGELFFGEGSRLTVL.

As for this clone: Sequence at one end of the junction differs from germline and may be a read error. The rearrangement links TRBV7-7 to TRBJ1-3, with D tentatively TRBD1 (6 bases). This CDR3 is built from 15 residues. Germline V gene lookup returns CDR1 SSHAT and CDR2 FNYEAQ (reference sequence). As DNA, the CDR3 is TGTGCTAGCAGCTTAGACAGGAGCTCTGGAAACACCATATATTTT. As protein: CASSLDRSSGNTIYF.

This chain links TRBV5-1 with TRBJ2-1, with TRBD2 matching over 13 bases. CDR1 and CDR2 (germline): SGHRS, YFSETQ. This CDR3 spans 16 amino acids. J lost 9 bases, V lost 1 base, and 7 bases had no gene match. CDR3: CASSLPLAGGPGEQFF. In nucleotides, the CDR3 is TGCGCCAGCAGCTTGCCACTAGCGGGGGGGCCGGGTGAGCAGTTCTTC.

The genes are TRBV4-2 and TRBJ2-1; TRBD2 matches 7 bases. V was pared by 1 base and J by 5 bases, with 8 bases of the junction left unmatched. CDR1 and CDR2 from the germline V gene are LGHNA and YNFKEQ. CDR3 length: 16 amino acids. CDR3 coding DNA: TGTGCCAGCAGCCAAGTAGCGGGCTTGGATAACAATGAGCAGTTCTTC. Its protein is CASSQVAGLDNNEQFF.

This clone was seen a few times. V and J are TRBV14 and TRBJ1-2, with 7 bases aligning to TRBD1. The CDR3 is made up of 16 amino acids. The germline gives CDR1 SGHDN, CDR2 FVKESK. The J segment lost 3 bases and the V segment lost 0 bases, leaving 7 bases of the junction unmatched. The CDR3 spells CASSQDYETGHYGYTF. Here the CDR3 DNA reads TGTGCCAGCAGCCAAGATTATGAGACAGGGCACTATGGCTACACCTTC.

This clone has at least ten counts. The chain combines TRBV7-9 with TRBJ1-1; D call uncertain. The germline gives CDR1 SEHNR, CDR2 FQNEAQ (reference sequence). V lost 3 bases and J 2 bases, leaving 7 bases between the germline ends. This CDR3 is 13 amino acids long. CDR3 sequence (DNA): TGTGCCAGCAGCTTTGAAGCAAACACTGAAGCTTTCTTT. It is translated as CASSFEANTEAFF. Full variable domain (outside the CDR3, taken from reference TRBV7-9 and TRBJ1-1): DTGVSQNPRHKITKRGQNVTFRCDPISEHNRLYWYRQTLGQGPEFLTYFQNEAQLEKSRLLSDRFSAERPKGSFSTLEIQRTEQGDSAMYLCASSFEANTEAFFGQGTRLTVV.

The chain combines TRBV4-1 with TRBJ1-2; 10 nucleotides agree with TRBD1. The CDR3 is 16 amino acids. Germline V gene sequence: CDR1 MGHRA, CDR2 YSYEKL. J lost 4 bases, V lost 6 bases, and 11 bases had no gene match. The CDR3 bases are TGCGCCAGCAGAGCCGGACAGGGGGGAGGAGGCTATGGCTACACCTTC. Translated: CASRAGQGGGGYGYTF.

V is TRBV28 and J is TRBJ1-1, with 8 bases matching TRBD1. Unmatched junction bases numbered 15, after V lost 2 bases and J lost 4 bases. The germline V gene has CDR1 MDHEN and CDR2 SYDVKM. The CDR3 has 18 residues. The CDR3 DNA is TGTGCCAGCAGTTTAAGGATCAGGGGGCGCGGGTTTGCCACTGAAGCTTTCTTT. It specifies CASSLRIRGRGFATEAFF.

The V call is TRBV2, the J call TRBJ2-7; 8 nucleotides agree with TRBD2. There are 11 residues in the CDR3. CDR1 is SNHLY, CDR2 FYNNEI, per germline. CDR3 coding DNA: TGTGGGGGCGGGGGGCCTTACGAGCAGTACTTC. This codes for CGGGGPYEQYF.

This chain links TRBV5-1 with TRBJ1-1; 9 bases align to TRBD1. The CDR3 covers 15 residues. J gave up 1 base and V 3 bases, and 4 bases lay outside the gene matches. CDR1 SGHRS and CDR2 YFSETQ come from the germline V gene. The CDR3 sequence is CASSSLQGANTEAFF. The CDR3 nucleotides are TGCGCCAGCAGCTCATTACAGGGGGCGAACACTGAAGCTTTCTTT. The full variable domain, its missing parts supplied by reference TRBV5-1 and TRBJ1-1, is KAGVTQTPRYLIKTRGQQVTLSCSPISGHRSVSWYQQTPGQGLQFLFEYFSETQRNKGNFPGRFSGRQFSNSRSEMNVSTLELGDSALYLCASSSLQGANTEAFFGQGTRLTVV.

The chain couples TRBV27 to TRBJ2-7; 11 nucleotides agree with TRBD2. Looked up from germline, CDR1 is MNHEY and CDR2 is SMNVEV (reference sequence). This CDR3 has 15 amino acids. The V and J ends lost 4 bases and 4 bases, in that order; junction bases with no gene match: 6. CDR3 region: CASSSGTSGKYEQYF. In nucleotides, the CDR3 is TGTGCCAGCAGTTCCGGGACTAGCGGCAAGTACGAGCAGTACTTC.

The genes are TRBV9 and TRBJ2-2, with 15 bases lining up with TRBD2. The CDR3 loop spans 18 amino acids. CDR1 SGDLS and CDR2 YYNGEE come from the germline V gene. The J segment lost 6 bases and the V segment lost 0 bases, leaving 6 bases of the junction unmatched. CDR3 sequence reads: CASSVVGLAGGLAGELFF. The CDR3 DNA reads TGTGCCAGCAGCGTAGTAGGACTAGCGGGAGGGTTAGCCGGGGAGCTGTTTTTT.

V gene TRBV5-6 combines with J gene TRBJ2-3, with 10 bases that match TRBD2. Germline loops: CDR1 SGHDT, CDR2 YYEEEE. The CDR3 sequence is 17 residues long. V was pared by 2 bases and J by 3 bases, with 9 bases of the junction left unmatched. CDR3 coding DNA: TGTGCCAGCAGCTTAAAGCGGGAGGGTGTGTGGACAGATACGCAGTATTTT. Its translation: CASSLKREGVWTDTQYF.